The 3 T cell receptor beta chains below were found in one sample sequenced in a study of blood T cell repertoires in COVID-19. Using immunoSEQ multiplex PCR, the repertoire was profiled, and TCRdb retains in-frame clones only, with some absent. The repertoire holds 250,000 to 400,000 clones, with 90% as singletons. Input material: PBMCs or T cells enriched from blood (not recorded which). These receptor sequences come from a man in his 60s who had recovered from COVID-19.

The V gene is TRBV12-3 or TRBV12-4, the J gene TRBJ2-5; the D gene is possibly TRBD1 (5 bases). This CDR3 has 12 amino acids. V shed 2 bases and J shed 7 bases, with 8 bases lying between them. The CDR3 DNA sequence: TGTGCCAGCAGTTTAAGGGGCGGGACCCAGTACTTC. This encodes CASSLRGGTQYF.

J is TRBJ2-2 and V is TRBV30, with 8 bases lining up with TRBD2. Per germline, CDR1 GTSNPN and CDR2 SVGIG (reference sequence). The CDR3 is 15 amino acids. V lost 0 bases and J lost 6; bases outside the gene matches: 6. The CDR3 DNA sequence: TGTGCCTGGAGTGTAGGCGGGAGGTTGTCCGGGGAGCTGTTTTTT. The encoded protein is CAWSVGGRLSGELFF.

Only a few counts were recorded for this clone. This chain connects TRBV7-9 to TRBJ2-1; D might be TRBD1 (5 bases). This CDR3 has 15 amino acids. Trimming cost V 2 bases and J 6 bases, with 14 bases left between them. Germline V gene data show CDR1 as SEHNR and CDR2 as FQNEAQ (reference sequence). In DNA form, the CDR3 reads TGTGCCAGCAGCTTACGAGACAGCGTAGTCAATGAGCAGTTCTTC. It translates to CASSLRDSVVNEQFF. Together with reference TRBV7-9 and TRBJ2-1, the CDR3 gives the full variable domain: DTGVSQNPRHKITKRGQNVTFRCDPISEHNRLYWYRQTLGQGPEFLTYFQNEAQLEKSRLLSDRFSAERPKGSFSTLEIQRTEQGDSAMYLCASSLRDSVVNEQFFGPGTRLTVL.